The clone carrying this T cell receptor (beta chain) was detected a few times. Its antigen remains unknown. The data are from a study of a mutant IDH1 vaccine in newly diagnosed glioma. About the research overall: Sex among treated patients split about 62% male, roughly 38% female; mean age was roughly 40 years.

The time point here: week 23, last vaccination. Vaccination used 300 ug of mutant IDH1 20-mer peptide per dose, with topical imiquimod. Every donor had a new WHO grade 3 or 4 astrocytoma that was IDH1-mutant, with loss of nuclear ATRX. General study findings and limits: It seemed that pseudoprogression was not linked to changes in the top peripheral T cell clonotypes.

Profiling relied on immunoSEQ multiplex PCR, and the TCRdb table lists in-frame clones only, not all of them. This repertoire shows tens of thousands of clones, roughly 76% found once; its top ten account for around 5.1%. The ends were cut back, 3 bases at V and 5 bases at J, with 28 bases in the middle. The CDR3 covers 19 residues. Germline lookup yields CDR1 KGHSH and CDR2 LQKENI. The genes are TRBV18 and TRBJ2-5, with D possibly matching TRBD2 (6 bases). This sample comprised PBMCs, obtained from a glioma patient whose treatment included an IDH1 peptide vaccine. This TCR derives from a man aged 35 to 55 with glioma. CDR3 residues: CASSPDILAGRLDRETQYF. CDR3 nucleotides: TGTGCCAGCTCACCGGACATTTTGGCGGGGAGATTGGACCGGGAGACCCAGTACTTC.